The 11 T cell receptor beta chains presented below share a single source sample, sequenced in a study of shared clonotypes between healthy human individuals. TCRdb keeps only in-frame clones here, not all; method: immunoSEQ multiplex PCR. The repertoire holds about 820,000 clones, with 85% to 95% as singletons. In the naive CD8 group, cells lacked CD45RO and were positively selected for CCR7, so terminally differentiated effector memory CD45RA+ cells were left out. Sequenced input: naive CD8+ T cells sorted from blood. Receptors were obtained from a man aged 30 to 39 in good health.

The chain combines TRBV11-2 with TRBJ1-1, with 11 bases aligning to TRBD1. CDR3 size: 14 residues. J lost 5 bases, V lost 5 bases, and 4 bases had no gene match. Germline V CDR1 and CDR2: SGHAT, FQNNGV. The CDR3 reads CASSPDRGLTEAFF. Here the CDR3 DNA reads TGTGCCAGCAGCCCGGACAGGGGGCTTACTGAAGCTTTCTTT.

This rearrangement joins TRBV7-9 to TRBJ1-2; D not resolved. V dropped 1 base and J dropped 4 bases, with 7 bases sitting between them. Germline-derived CDR1 and CDR2 are SEHNR and FQNEAQ (reference sequence). The CDR3 runs to 13 residues. CDR3: CASSLGGAYGYTF. The DNA of the CDR3 is TGTGCCAGCAGCTTAGGGGGTGCCTATGGCTACACCTTC.

The chain couples TRBV6-1 to TRBJ2-3; tentative D call: TRBD2 (6 bases). The CDR3 sequence is 13 residues long. Germline V gene lookup returns CDR1 MNHNS and CDR2 SASEGT. The V gene lost 5 bases and the J gene lost 1 base, with 7 bases spanning the gap. The CDR3 sequence: CASSPGGTDTQYF. The CDR3 nucleotides are TGTGCCAGCAGTCCGGGGGGCACAGATACGCAGTATTTT.

In regard to this clone: One junction end disagrees with the germline gene, perhaps due to a read error. This chain connects TRBV27 to TRBJ1-1; D gene unclear. The CDR3 is made up of 14 amino acids. CDR1 is MNHEY and CDR2 is SMNVEV in the germline V gene (reference sequence). In DNA, the CDR3 is TGTGCCAGCAGTTTAAGAGTCGGCAGCAGTCTGACGATCTTT. It translates to CASSLRVGSSLTIF.

The chain links TRBV7-2 to TRBJ1-5; possibly TRBD1 for D (5 bases). The CDR3 has 15 residues. V was trimmed by 5 bases and J by 1 base, leaving 12 bases between them. Germline lookup yields CDR1 SGHTA and CDR2 FQGNSA. The DNA for the CDR3 is TGTGCCAGCAGCCCAAAATGGGGGAGCAATCAGCCCCAGCATTTT. Encoded protein: CASSPKWGSNQPQHF.

This CDR3 is CASSPGTSGTARGSTQYF. The CDR3 DNA reads as TGTGCCAGCAGCCCTGGGACTAGCGGGACCGCCCGGGGGAGTACGCAGTATTTT. The rearrangement links TRBV7-8 to TRBJ2-3; 13 nucleotides align to TRBD2. The CDR3 is 18 residues long. Germline values: CDR1 SGHVS, CDR2 FQNEAQ. The V segment lost 5 bases and the J segment 8 bases; nucleotides outside the gene matches: 16.

This rearrangement joins TRBV19 to TRBJ2-2; 11 bases align to TRBD1. The CDR3 loop spans 14 amino acids. Germline trimming cut 5 bases from V and 5 bases from J; bases unmatched to any gene: 1. Germline V lookup: CDR1 LNHDA, CDR2 SQIVND (reference sequence). The CDR3 region has the DNA TGTGCCAGTAGTCGGGACAGGGGGACCGGGGAGCTGTTTTTT. Translation gives CASSRDRGTGELFF.

V and J are TRBV27 and TRBJ2-7; D remains unclear. Germline lookup yields CDR1 MNHEY and CDR2 SMNVEV (reference sequence). There are 14 residues in the CDR3. V was clipped by 2 bases and J by 2 bases, with 10 bases between them. This CDR3 reads CASSLGQVTYEQYF. The CDR3 DNA follows: TGTGCCAGCAGTTTAGGGCAGGTGACCTACGAGCAGTACTTC.

Only a few counts were recorded for this clone. This chain links TRBV2 with TRBJ1-2; TRBD1 is a possible D gene (5 bases). Germline V CDR1 and CDR2: SNHLY, FYNNEI. The CDR3 sequence is 13 residues long. Trimming took off 4 bases at V and 4 bases at J, with 10 bases between the two ends. This CDR3 reads CASSASGAYGYTF. The CDR3 nucleotides read TGTGCCAGCAGTGCGAGCGGGGCCTATGGCTACACCTTC. The variable domain in full, completed from reference TRBV2 and TRBJ1-2, reads EPEVTQTPSHQVTQMGQEVILRCVPISNHLYFYWYRQILGQKVEFLVSFYNNEISEKSEIFDDQFSVERPDGSNFTLKIRSTKLEDSAMYFCASSASGAYGYTFGSGTRLTVV.

This rearrangement joins TRBV4-3 to TRBJ2-5; 9 bases map to TRBD2. V shed 0 bases, J shed 0 bases, and the junction held 8 bases outside the gene matches. Germline V gene data show CDR1 as LGHNA and CDR2 as YSLEER. The CDR3 covers 18 residues. The CDR3 sequence: CASSQEGAAGGHQETQYF. In DNA, the CDR3 is TGCGCCAGCAGCCAAGAAGGAGCAGCGGGAGGCCACCAAGAGACCCAGTACTTC.

Here the CDR3 reads CASSAGTDQETQYF. Written as DNA, the CDR3 is TGTGCCAGCAGCGCCGGGACAGACCAAGAGACCCAGTACTTC. The V call is TRBV9, the J call TRBJ2-5, with TRBD1 identical over 7 bases. With 3 bases clipped from V and 0 bases from J, the junction kept 2 bases outside the gene matches. This CDR3 has 14 residues. CDR1 is SGDLS, CDR2 YYNGEE, per germline. The full variable domain, with the rest looked up from reference TRBV9 and TRBJ2-5, is DSGVTQTPKHLITATGQRVTLRCSPRSGDLSVYWYQQSLDQGLQFLIQYYNGEERAKGNILERFSAQQFPDLHSELNLSSLELGDSALYFCASSAGTDQETQYFGPGTRLLVL.